One sample yielded the 10 T cell receptor beta chains listed below, sequenced in a study of T cell changes during pregnancy in multiple sclerosis. Assay used: immunoSEQ multiplex PCR; TCRdb lists only in-frame clones, some missing. This table has around 80,000 clones, about 90% appearing once. The sample was peripheral blood, taken before pregnancy. All receptors come from a female donor with multiple sclerosis, enrolled in a pregnancy study.

This sequence joins TRBV18 and TRBJ1-1, with D possibly TRBD1 on 5 matching bases. Per germline, CDR1 KGHSH and CDR2 LQKENI. This CDR3 is built from 16 residues. The ends were cut back, 4 bases at V and 5 bases at J, with 20 bases in the middle. The CDR3 DNA is TGTGCCAGCTCACTGGCGATGGGCAGGGTTGAAACTGAAGCTTTCTTT. It is translated as CASSLAMGRVETEAFF.

The V call is TRBV23-1, the J call TRBJ1-4, with 10 bases lining up with TRBD1. TRBV23-1 is an ORF, and what it does is uncertain. The CDR3 is 15 residues long. V gave up 6 bases and J gave up 5 bases; unmatched junction bases: 6. CDR3 in DNA: TGCGCCAGCAGACGGAAGGACAGGGGGAATGAAAAACTGTTTTTT. Its translation: CASRRKDRGNEKLFF.

The V gene is TRBV28, the J gene TRBJ1-5; weak D call: TRBD1 (5 bases). CDR1 is MDHEN and CDR2 is SYDVKM in the germline V gene. CDR3 length equals 14 residues. V lost 5 bases to trimming and J lost 5 bases, with 13 bases between them. The CDR3 nucleotides read TGTGCCAGCAGTCGTCCAGGGAATGATCAGCCCCAGCATTTT. The encoded protein is CASSRPGNDQPQHF.

The J gene is TRBJ1-6, the V gene TRBV14; D gene unclear. CDR3 size: 15 residues. Trimming cost V 0 bases and J 6 bases, with 9 bases left between them. Germline CDR1 is SGHDN and CDR2 is FVKESK. CDR3 coding DNA: TGTGCCAGCAGCCAAGAGTGGCCGCTTAATTCACCCCTCCACTTT. It is translated as CASSQEWPLNSPLHF.

The V gene is TRBV9, the J gene TRBJ2-5, with 9 positions matching TRBD1. This CDR3 comprises 15 residues. The germline V gene encodes CDR1 SGDLS and CDR2 YYNGEE. V shed 0 bases and J 4 bases; nucleotides not matched to a gene: 4. The CDR3 here is CASSVGTGELETQYF. In DNA form, the CDR3 reads TGTGCCAGCAGCGTAGGGACAGGGGAATTAGAGACCCAGTACTTC.

This clone was seen once. The chain employs TRBV4-1 and TRBJ2-7, with D unresolved. V shed 3 bases and J shed 6 bases, with 15 bases lying between them. There are 14 residues in the CDR3. CDR1 MGHRA and CDR2 YSYEKL come from the germline V gene. Here the CDR3 reads CASSHNSAMGEQYF. The CDR3, as DNA: TGCGCCAGCAGCCATAATTCAGCGATGGGCGAGCAGTACTTC.

This clone has more than one count but fewer than ten. The CDR3 is CASSHEGRLNGYTF. For the CDR3, the DNA is TGCGCCAGCAGCCATGAAGGGAGGCTTAATGGCTACACCTTC. V gene TRBV4-1 combines with J gene TRBJ1-2, with D unresolved. The CDR3 totals 14 residues. V was trimmed by 3 bases and J by 6 bases, leaving 14 bases between them. Germline loops: CDR1 MGHRA, CDR2 YSYEKL.

This chain joins TRBV5-6 and TRBJ2-7; 7 bases line up with TRBD1. CDR1 is SGHDT, CDR2 YYEEEE, per germline. The ends lost 4 bases at V and 6 bases at J; junction bases unmatched: 4. The CDR3 sequence is 12 residues long. The CDR3 DNA reads as TGTGCCAGCAGCAGGACAGGACCCGAGCAGTACTTC. It is translated as CASSRTGPEQYF.

The chain couples TRBV30 to TRBJ1-2; TRBD1 matches 12 bases. The CDR3 is 15 residues long. The ends lost 4 bases at V and 8 bases at J; junction bases unmatched: 11. In germline, CDR1 is GTSNPN, CDR2 SVGIG (reference sequence). The CDR3 DNA sequence: TGTGCCTGGACGGCGGGACAGGGGGCGTTCAGGGGCTACACCTTC. Protein product: CAWTAGQGAFRGYTF.

The chain links TRBV7-3 to TRBJ1-2; 10 nucleotides align to TRBD1. The CDR3 runs to 13 residues. The V gene's germline CDR1 is SGHTA and CDR2 FQGTGA. The junction had 0 bases not matched to a gene; V was cut back by 4 bases and J by 4 bases. CDR3 coding DNA: TGTGCCAGCAGCTGGACAGGGGGCTATGGCTACACCTTC. As protein: CASSWTGGYGYTF.